What follows are 8 T cell receptor beta chains derived from one specimen sequenced in a study of beta chain features in type 1 diabetes. The investigators reverse transcribed all of the isolated RNA, so they sequenced expressed TCRB transcripts. Assay used: immunoSEQ multiplex PCR; TCRdb lists only in-frame clones, some missing. The sample carries 860,000 or so clones, 15% to 20% recorded once. Sample: naive CD4+ T cells from blood. The receptor source for this set is a young woman in good health.

This clone showed up just a few times. The chain has TRBV14 and TRBJ1-2; 8 bases agree with TRBD1. The V gene end was trimmed by 5 bases and the J gene end by 4 bases; junction bases not matched to a gene: 9. The CDR3 has 15 residues. Germline CDR1 is SGHDN and CDR2 is FVKESK. CDR3 region: CASSDYRDRPYGYTF. CDR3 nucleotides: TGTGCCAGCAGCGACTACCGGGACAGGCCCTATGGCTACACCTTC.

This clone has just a few counts. The chain recombines TRBV7-2 with TRBJ2-1; TRBD1 is a possible D gene (6 bases). CDR1 is SGHTA and CDR2 is FQGNSA in the germline V gene. V was trimmed by 4 bases and J by 2 bases, leaving 12 bases between them. The CDR3 is 15 residues long. CDR3 nucleotide sequence: TGTGCCAGCAGCTACAGTGGGGGCCCCTACAATGAGCAGTTCTTC. Its translation: CASSYSGGPYNEQFF.

The sample holds a few counts of this clone. The J gene is TRBJ2-3, the V gene TRBV7-8; D uncertain. Germline assignment: CDR1 SGHVS and CDR2 FQNEAQ. This CDR3 has 16 residues. The V gene lost 1 base and the J gene lost 2 bases, with 13 bases spanning the gap. The CDR3 region has the DNA TGTGCCAGCAGCTTAGGTTTGCGTGCGGCCACAGATACGCAGTATTTT. This sequence encodes CASSLGLRAATDTQYF.

V usage is TRBV7-9 and J usage is TRBJ1-3, with a tentative D call TRBD1 (5 bases). V gave up 0 bases and J gave up 2 bases, with 8 bases separating them. CDR3 length: 15 amino acids. From germline, CDR1 is SEHNR and CDR2 FQNEAQ (reference sequence). CDR3 sequence: CASSLAGVPGNTIYF. The CDR3 nucleotides are TGTGCCAGCAGCTTAGCAGGGGTACCTGGAAACACCATATATTTT. The variable domain in full, with the rest retrieved from reference TRBV7-9 and TRBJ1-3, is DTGVSQNPRHKITKRGQNVTFRCDPISEHNRLYWYRQTLGQGPEFLTYFQNEAQLEKSRLLSDRFSAERPKGSFSTLEIQRTEQGDSAMYLCASSLAGVPGNTIYFGEGSWLTVV.

The CDR3 is CASRAEYNEQFF. In DNA, the CDR3 is TGTGCCAGCAGGGCAGAGTACAATGAGCAGTTCTTC. The gene calls are TRBV6-5 and TRBJ2-1; D is ambiguous. CDR3 length: 12 amino acids. V lost 6 bases and J lost 4, with 7 bases in between. Germline lookup yields CDR1 MNHEY and CDR2 SVGAGI.

The chain combines TRBV6-5 with TRBJ2-5; 7 bases are a match to TRBD2. This CDR3 is 16 amino acids long. V was pared by 4 bases and J by 5 bases, with 13 bases of the junction left unmatched. The V gene's germline CDR1 is MNHEY and CDR2 SVGAGI. CDR3 residues: CASSSSLAASAETQYF. The DNA for the CDR3 is TGTGCCAGCAGTTCCTCTCTAGCGGCTTCAGCGGAGACCCAGTACTTC.

V and J are TRBV12-2 and TRBJ2-7; the table's TRBD2 call for D was not verified on the DNA. TRBV12-2 is assigned pseudogene status. This CDR3 region has 14 residues. CDR3 amino acids: CASRFDAGTNEQYF. CDR3 DNA: TGTGCAAGTCGCTTCGACGCCGGGACTAACGAGCAGTACTTC.

The chain recombines TRBV2 with TRBJ2-6, with 8 positions matching TRBD1. The CDR3 has 15 residues. Unmatched junction bases numbered 4, after V lost 5 bases and J lost 4 bases. Germline V lookup: CDR1 SNHLY, CDR2 FYNNEI. The CDR3, as DNA: TGTGCCAGCAGTAAGACAGGGGTCGGGGCCAACGTCCTGACTTTC. It translates to CASSKTGVGANVLTF.